This T cell receptor (beta chain) originates from a study of immune characterization of retroperitoneal liposarcoma. This clonotype turned up a few times. Germline values: CDR1 SEHNR, CDR2 FQNEAQ (reference sequence). This CDR3 is 14 amino acids long. V was trimmed by 5 bases and J by 2 bases, leaving 12 bases between them. One entry per CDR3 protein results from TCRdb running MiXCR on the PCR reads. This table holds about 10,000 distinct CDR3 sequences, less than 30% found once. The source of this sequence is a male donor with retroperitoneal liposarcoma. The sequencing sample was made of blood. The V and J genes are TRBV7-9 and TRBJ2-5; the D gene is possibly TRBD2 (6 bases). The DNA for the CDR3 is TGTGCCAGCAGCCCTCAGGGACTTCAAGAGACCCAGTACTTC. It encodes CASSPQGLQETQYF.